This T cell receptor beta chain was documented in a study of cytotoxic CD8 clonotypes in ibrutinib-treated CLL. CDR3 size: 14 residues. Germline CDR1 and CDR2: LNHDA and SQIVND (reference sequence). V was shortened by 0 bases and J by 2 bases, with 6 bases between the two germline ends. Assay: immunoSEQ multiplex PCR; the TCRdb copy retains only in-frame clones and omits some. In the table there are fewer than 400,000 clones, 67% of which are singletons. The receptor was derived from a human donor with chronic lymphocytic leukemia. This chain connects TRBV19 to TRBJ2-3; D is unclear. The starting material was PBMCs, obtained after 36 months of ibrutinib treatment. The CDR3 loop is CASSIDTATDTQYF. CDR3 in DNA: TGTGCCAGTAGTATAGATACAGCCACAGATACGCAGTATTTT. Drawing the rest from reference TRBV19 and TRBJ2-3, the complete variable domain is DGGITQSPKYLFRKEGQNVTLSCEQNLNHDAMYWYRQDPGQGLRLIYYSQIVNDFQKGDIAEGYSVSREKKESFPLTVTSAQKNPTAFYLCASSIDTATDTQYFGPGTRLTVL.